This TCR beta chain was found in a study of blood T cell repertoires in COVID-19. Here immunoSEQ multiplex PCR was the method, and the copy in TCRdb shows in-frame clones only, minus some. The table shows fewer than 300,000 clones, with roughly 85% occurring only once. Trimming shortened V by 0 bases and J by 15 bases, and 11 bases separated the two germline ends. The CDR3 spans 12 residues. The chain has TRBV12-3 or TRBV12-4 and TRBJ2-2; tentatively, D is TRBD2 (5 bases). The source of this sequence is a man aged 50 or older with active or convalescent COVID-19. The sample was peripheral blood. In nucleotides, the CDR3 is TGTGCCAGCAGTTTAGCGACGGGGTGGGTGTTTTTT. Amino acids: CASSLATGWVFF.